Following are 32 T cell receptor beta chains from one sample sequenced in a study of T cells after yellow fever vaccination. One entry per CDR3 protein results from TCRdb running MiXCR on the 5' RACE reads. The sample lists fewer than 350,000 distinct CDR3 sequences; roughly 8.7% were seen once. Sequenced here: PBMCs, sampled on the day of the first yellow fever vaccination. The receptors shown here come from a man between 18 and 35 years old who received the YFV17D yellow fever vaccine.

CDR3 residues: CASSQTGGFGQPQHF. The CDR3 DNA follows: TGCGCCAGCAGCCAGACAGGGGGCTTTGGTCAGCCCCAGCATTTT. The chain employs TRBV5-1 and TRBJ1-5; 10 bases map to TRBD1. V lost 4 bases to trimming and J lost 6 bases; unmatched junction nucleotides: 7. The CDR3 runs 15 residues. Germline V gene lookup returns CDR1 SGHRS and CDR2 YFSETQ.

This clonotype was counted many times. V gene TRBV19 combines with J gene TRBJ2-3; 9 bases are shared with TRBD2. Germline-derived CDR1 and CDR2 are LNHDA and SQIVND (reference sequence). The J segment lost 5 bases and the V segment lost 6 bases, leaving 9 bases of the junction unmatched. The CDR3 has 15 residues. This CDR3 reads CASSPSSGAGDTQYF. CDR3 in DNA: TGTGCCAGTAGCCCTTCTAGCGGGGCGGGAGATACGCAGTATTTT. Looking up the rest from reference TRBV19 and TRBJ2-3 gives the full variable domain: DGGITQSPKYLFRKEGQNVTLSCEQNLNHDAMYWYRQDPGQGLRLIYYSQIVNDFQKGDIAEGYSVSREKKESFPLTVTSAQKNPTAFYLCASSPSSGAGDTQYFGPGTRLTVL.

The rearrangement uses TRBV5-7 and TRBJ2-7; D is perhaps TRBD1 (5 bases). Being an ORF, TRBV5-7 has a function that is uncertain. Trimming took 2 bases from V and 4 from J, leaving 22 bases between them. The CDR3 covers 17 residues. CDR3 bases: TGTGCCAGCAGCTTTCGGTTGTGGGGCAGGGAAAGATACGAGCAGTACGTC. It translates to CASSFRLWGRERYEQYV.

This clonotype was counted a few times. DNA for the CDR3: TGTGCCAGCAGCCAAGGGGGGGGGACAACAAAGGGCGAGCAGTACGTC. It yields the protein CASSQGGGTTKGEQYV. The chain uses TRBV14 and TRBJ2-7, with D possibly TRBD2 on 7 matching bases. The CDR3 covers 16 residues. V was pared by 1 base and J by 6 bases, with 19 bases between. The germline V gene has CDR1 SGHDN and CDR2 FVKESK.

This clonotype was observed a handful of times. The genes are TRBV7-8 and TRBJ2-7; 13 positions match TRBD2. After removal of 5 bases from V and 4 bases from J, the junction contained 5 bases not matched to a gene. This CDR3 spans 15 amino acids. The V gene's germline CDR1 is SGHVS and CDR2 FQNEAQ. CDR3 nucleotide sequence: TGTGCCAGCAGCCCAAGGACTAGCGGGGGTTACGAGCAGTACTTC. Translation gives CASSPRTSGGYEQYF.

The rearrangement links TRBV6-1 to TRBJ2-7; D might be TRBD1 (7 bases). V shed 6 bases and J shed 1 base, with 13 bases lying between them. The V gene's germline CDR1 is MNHNS and CDR2 SASEGT. The CDR3 loop spans 14 amino acids. In DNA, the CDR3 is TGTGCCAGCAGGGAGGCAGGGGGGTCCTACGAGCAGTACGTC. It is translated as CASREAGGSYEQYV.

This clonotype has a handful of counts. The chain uses TRBV20-1 and TRBJ1-1; maybe TRBD1 (6 bases). The CDR3 has 13 amino acids. The V end lost 5 bases, the J end lost 6 bases, and 16 bases lay between the germline ends. Germline assignment: CDR1 DFQATT and CDR2 SNEGSKA (reference sequence). The CDR3 spells CSAPSTWGPEAFF. CDR3 DNA: TGCAGTGCTCCGTCAACCTGGGGGCCTGAAGCTTTCTTT.

The chain is built from TRBV6-4 and TRBJ2-2; TRBD1 might be the D (6 bases). The V gene's germline CDR1 is MRHNA and CDR2 SNTAGT. The germline V and J ends were trimmed by 5 bases and 4 bases, with 14 bases remaining between them. This CDR3 is 15 amino acids long. CDR3 bases: TGTGCCAGCAGTCCACAGGGTGTAAGCACCGGGGAGCTGTTTTTT. Protein product: CASSPQGVSTGELFF.

V gene TRBV4-1 combines with J gene TRBJ2-1; weak D call: TRBD2 (5 bases). The CDR3 length is 15 residues. V was shortened by 1 base and J by 8 bases, with 15 bases between the two germline ends. Germline values: CDR1 MGHRA, CDR2 YSYEKL. CDR3: CASSQGRLVRDEQFF. In DNA, the CDR3 is TGCGCCAGCAGCCAAGGTCGGCTAGTGAGGGATGAGCAGTTCTTC.

This clonotype has just a few counts. This chain links TRBV4-3 with TRBJ1-1; D not certain. The V and J ends lost 4 bases and 1 base respectively, with 10 bases between them. Germline CDR1 and CDR2: LGHNA and YSLEER. The length of the CDR3 is 14 residues. This CDR3 reads CASSRHTSNTEAFF. The CDR3 DNA is TGCGCCAGCAGCCGCCATACTTCGAACACTGAAGCTTTCTTT.

This rearrangement joins TRBV6-1 to TRBJ2-7, with D unresolved. The CDR3 runs 13 residues. Germline V lookup: CDR1 MNHNS, CDR2 SASEGT. V gave up 7 bases and J gave up 0 bases, with 10 bases separating them. The CDR3, as DNA: TGTGCCAGCATGGCCACCAGCTCCTACGAGCAGTACTTC. Its translation is CASMATSSYEQYF.

This clonotype was counted between two and nine times. This rearrangement joins TRBV20-1 to TRBJ1-1; 12 positions agree with TRBD1. CDR3 length: 17 residues. Germline CDR1 is DFQATT and CDR2 is SNEGSKA (reference sequence). V was clipped by 5 bases and J by 3 bases; unmatched bases: 13. The CDR3 here is CSALGLRDRGQDTEAFF. CDR3 coding DNA: TGCAGTGCTCTCGGACTCCGGGACAGGGGGCAGGACACTGAAGCTTTCTTT.

CDR3 in DNA: TGTGCCAGCAGATACCGGGGGGGGCCTGAAGCTTTCTTT. Translation gives CASRYRGGPEAFF. The J gene is TRBJ1-1, the V gene TRBV12-3 or TRBV12-4; D may be TRBD1 (6 bases). With 6 bases removed from V and 6 bases from J, the gap between germline ends came to 14 bases. The CDR3 covers 13 residues.

The chain is built from TRBV18 and TRBJ2-7, with D unclear. Germline loops: CDR1 KGHSH, CDR2 LQKENI. The CDR3 is made up of 15 amino acids. V lost 1 base and J lost 1, with 11 bases in between. The CDR3 loop reads CASSPQGRLSYEQYF. CDR3 bases: TGTGCCAGCTCACCACAGGGAAGGCTTTCCTACGAGCAGTACTTC.

The V call is TRBV7-2, the J call TRBJ1-4; 8 nucleotides line up with TRBD1. V was clipped by 4 bases and J by 7 bases; unmatched bases: 8. The CDR3 runs 15 residues. The germline V gene encodes CDR1 SGHTA and CDR2 FQGNSA. CDR3 region: CASSSRTGSSEKLFF. The CDR3, as DNA: TGTGCCAGCAGCTCCCGGACAGGGTCGAGTGAAAAACTGTTTTTT.

This clonotype showed up many times. The V gene is TRBV11-2, the J gene TRBJ1-2; D is unresolved. Trimming removed 6 bases from V and 8 bases from J, with 13 bases in between. The germline gives CDR1 SGHAT, CDR2 FQNNGV. This CDR3 region has 12 residues. The CDR3 DNA reads as TGTGCCAGCAGTATACCCGCCGGCGGCTACACCTTC. This gives the protein CASSIPAGGYTF.

The chain links TRBV7-8 to TRBJ1-4; D remains ambiguous. Per germline, CDR1 SGHVS and CDR2 FQNEAQ. The CDR3 sequence is 15 residues long. V shed 2 bases and J shed 7 bases, with 14 bases lying between them. The chain's CDR3 is CASSLRQAKGEKLFF. Here the CDR3 DNA reads TGTGCCAGCAGCTTAAGGCAGGCTAAGGGTGAAAAACTGTTTTTT.

This clonotype turned up a few times. The CDR3 region is CASSYSIRDGYGYTF. CDR3 bases: TGTGCCAGCAGTTACTCAATTCGGGATGGCTATGGCTACACCTTC. This rearrangement joins TRBV6-5 to TRBJ1-2; D call uncertain. This CDR3 is built from 15 residues. Germline V gene lookup returns CDR1 MNHEY and CDR2 SVGAGI. Between the trimmed V and J ends, which lost 0 bases and 4 bases, there was a span of 12 bases.

The sample holds a few counts of this clonotype. The chain is built from TRBV20-1 and TRBJ1-1, with 8 bases fitting TRBD1. In germline, CDR1 is DFQATT, CDR2 SNEGSKA (reference sequence). This CDR3 is built from 15 residues. The ends lost 6 bases at V and 2 bases at J; junction bases unmatched: 11. The CDR3 region is CSAEDRVRGNTEAFF. The CDR3 nucleotides read TGCAGTGCCGAGGACAGGGTCCGAGGAAACACTGAAGCTTTCTTT.

The chain employs TRBV4-2 and TRBJ2-3, with 7 positions matching TRBD2. The CDR3 covers 15 residues. V shed 2 bases, J shed 6 bases, and the junction held 8 bases outside the gene matches. Germline CDR1 LGHNA, CDR2 YNFKEQ. The CDR3 region is CASSQRSGVPDTQYF. The CDR3 coding sequence is TGTGCCAGCAGCCAAAGGAGCGGGGTCCCTGATACGCAGTATTTT.

This clonotype was found many times. The chain links TRBV7-6 to TRBJ2-1; TRBD1 aligns across 9 bases. The CDR3 is made up of 15 amino acids. Germline assignment: CDR1 SGHVS and CDR2 FNYEAQ. After removal of 4 bases from V and 7 bases from J, the junction contained 8 bases not matched to a gene. The CDR3 region has the DNA TGTGCCAGCAGCTCACCTCGGGGACAGGGAAATGAGCAGTTCTTC. Protein sequence: CASSSPRGQGNEQFF.

This clonotype was seen a handful of times. The V and J genes are TRBV20-1 and TRBJ2-2; no clear D. V gave up 0 bases and J gave up 11 bases, with 7 bases separating them. CDR1 DFQATT and CDR2 SNEGSKA come from the germline V gene (reference sequence). CDR3 length: 11 residues. The CDR3 region has the DNA TGCAGTGCTAGAGAGGTCGAAGAGCTGTTTTTT. The encoded protein is CSAREVEELFF.

This clonotype has a handful of counts. This chain connects TRBV29-1 to TRBJ1-1; no reliable D call. The germline CDR1 and CDR2 sequences are SQVTM and ANQGSEA. This CDR3 region has 15 residues. Deletions cut 5 bases from V and 0 bases from J, with 16 bases between. The CDR3 bases are TGCAGCGTTAGTCCGGGATGGGGTATGAACACTGAAGCTTTCTTT. Translating it yields CSVSPGWGMNTEAFF.

The V gene is TRBV14, the J gene TRBJ1-3, with a possible D match to TRBD1 (6 bases). Between the trimmed V and J ends, which lost 0 bases and 7 bases, there was a span of 13 bases. The CDR3 length is 15 residues. In germline, CDR1 is SGHDN, CDR2 FVKESK. CDR3 in amino acids: CASSQDQQGRNTIYF. The CDR3 nucleotides are TGTGCCAGCAGCCAAGATCAACAGGGAAGGAACACCATATATTTT.

This clonotype has just a few counts. CDR3 protein: CSATLGRDEQFF. The CDR3 nucleotides read TGCAGTGCTACCCTAGGAAGGGACGAGCAGTTCTTC. This chain uses TRBV20-1 with TRBJ2-1; D may match TRBD1 or TRBD2 (5 bases each). The CDR3 consists of 12 residues. Trimming took 4 bases from V and 10 from J, leaving 14 bases between them. Germline CDR1 is DFQATT and CDR2 is SNEGSKA (reference sequence).

This sequence joins TRBV20-1 and TRBJ2-1, with 8 bases identical to TRBD2. CDR3 size: 13 residues. The germline CDR1 and CDR2 sequences are DFQATT and SNEGSKA (reference sequence). Germline trimming cut 4 bases from V and 9 bases from J; bases unmatched to any gene: 8. The CDR3 protein is CSAKRLARIEQFF. The CDR3 DNA is TGCAGTGCTAAAAGACTAGCGCGGATTGAGCAGTTCTTC.

This clonotype has more than one count but fewer than ten. J is TRBJ2-7 and V is TRBV20-1; TRBD1 matches 7 bases. The junction had 4 bases not matched to a gene; V was cut back by 0 bases and J by 2 bases. The CDR3 sequence is 14 residues long. CDR1 and CDR2 from the germline V gene are DFQATT and SNEGSKA (reference sequence). The CDR3 protein is CSARDSDRAYEQYF. DNA of the CDR3: TGCAGTGCTAGAGATTCTGACAGGGCCTACGAGCAGTACTTC.

At least ten counts were recorded for this clonotype. V gene TRBV7-2 combines with J gene TRBJ1-5; the D is unclear. The CDR3 length is 14 residues. With 4 bases removed from V and 9 bases from J, the gap between germline ends came to 16 bases. Germline-derived CDR1 and CDR2 are SGHTA and FQGNSA. CDR3 nucleotide sequence: TGTGCCAGCAGCTCCCCAAACAGCTTACTGCCCCAGCATTTT. Its translation: CASSSPNSLLPQHF. The whole variable domain, filled in from reference TRBV7-2 and TRBJ1-5, reads GAGVSQSPSNKVTEKGKDVELRCDPISGHTALYWYRQSLGQGLEFLIYFQGNSAPDKSGLPSDRFSAERTGGSVSTLTIQRTQQEDSAVYLCASSSPNSLLPQHFGDGTRLSIL.

This clonotype has only a few counts. The gene calls are TRBV7-9 and TRBJ1-1; D uncertain. With 9 bases removed from V and 1 base from J, the gap between germline ends came to 9 bases. From germline, CDR1 is SEHNR and CDR2 FQNEAQ (reference sequence). This CDR3 is 12 amino acids long. This CDR3 reads CARRPANTEAFF. CDR3 nucleotides: TGTGCCAGAAGACCCGCGAACACTGAAGCTTTCTTT.

This clonotype was recorded many times. The chain recombines TRBV7-8 with TRBJ2-1, with D unresolved. The CDR3 loop spans 14 amino acids. Germline values: CDR1 SGHVS, CDR2 FQNEAQ. The ends were cut back, 0 bases at V and 0 bases at J, with 3 bases in the middle. CDR3 protein: CASSLAGSYNEQFF. The CDR3 DNA reads TGTGCCAGCAGCTTAGCAGGCTCCTACAATGAGCAGTTCTTC.

This clonotype was counted only a few times. The chain joins TRBV5-1 to TRBJ2-3, with D tentatively TRBD1 (5 bases). The ends were cut back, 2 bases at V and 2 bases at J, with 15 bases in the middle. This CDR3 has 16 amino acids. Looked up from germline, CDR1 is SGHRS and CDR2 is YFSETQ. CDR3 residues: CASSFYPGFTTDTQYF. The CDR3 DNA is TGCGCCAGCAGCTTCTACCCAGGGTTTACCACAGATACGCAGTATTTT.

The chain links TRBV5-6 to TRBJ2-7, with D possibly being TRBD1 or TRBD2 (6 bases each). The CDR3 loop spans 15 amino acids. V lost 4 bases and J lost 4, with 18 bases in between. Germline CDR1 reads SGHDT; CDR2 reads YYEEEE. Here the CDR3 DNA reads TGTGCCAGCAGCCCGCTAGGCCGGGGGCCATACGAGCAGTACGTC. Encoded protein: CASSPLGRGPYEQYV.